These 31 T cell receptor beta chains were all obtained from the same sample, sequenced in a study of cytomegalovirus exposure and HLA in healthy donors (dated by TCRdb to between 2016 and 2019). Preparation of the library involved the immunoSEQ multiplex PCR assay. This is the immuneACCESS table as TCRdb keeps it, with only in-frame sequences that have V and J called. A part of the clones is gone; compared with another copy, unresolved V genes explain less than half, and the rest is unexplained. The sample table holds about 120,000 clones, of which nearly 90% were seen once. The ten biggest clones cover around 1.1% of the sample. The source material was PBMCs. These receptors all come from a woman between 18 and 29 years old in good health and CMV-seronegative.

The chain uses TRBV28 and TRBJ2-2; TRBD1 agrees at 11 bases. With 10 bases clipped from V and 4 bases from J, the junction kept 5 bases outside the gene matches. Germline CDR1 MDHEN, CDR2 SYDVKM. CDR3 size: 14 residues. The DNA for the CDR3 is TGTGCCACCGGACAGGGGGCGGGCACCGGGGAGCTGTTTTTT. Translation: CATGQGAGTGELFF.

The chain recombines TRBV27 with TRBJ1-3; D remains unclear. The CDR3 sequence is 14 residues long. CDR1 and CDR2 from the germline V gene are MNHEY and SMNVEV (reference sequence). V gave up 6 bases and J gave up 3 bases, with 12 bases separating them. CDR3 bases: TGTGCCAGCAGACCCAGTGAATTTGGAAACACCATATATTTT. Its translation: CASRPSEFGNTIYF.

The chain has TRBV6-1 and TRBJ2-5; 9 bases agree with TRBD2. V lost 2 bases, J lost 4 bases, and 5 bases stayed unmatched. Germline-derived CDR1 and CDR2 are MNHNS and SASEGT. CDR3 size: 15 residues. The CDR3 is CASSEKVAGAETQYF. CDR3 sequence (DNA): TGTGCCAGCAGTGAAAAGGTAGCGGGAGCAGAGACCCAGTACTTC.

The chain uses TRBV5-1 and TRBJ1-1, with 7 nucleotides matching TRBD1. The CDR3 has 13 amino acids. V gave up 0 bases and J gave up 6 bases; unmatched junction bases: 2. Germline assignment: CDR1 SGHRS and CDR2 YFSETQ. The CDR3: CASSLVRGPEAFF. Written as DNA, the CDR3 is TGCGCCAGCAGCTTGGTAAGGGGGCCTGAAGCTTTCTTT.

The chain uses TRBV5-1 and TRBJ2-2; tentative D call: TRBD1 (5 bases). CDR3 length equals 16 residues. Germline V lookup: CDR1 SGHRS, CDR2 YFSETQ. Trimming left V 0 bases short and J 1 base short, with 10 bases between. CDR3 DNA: TGCGCCAGCAGCTTGGGAGCAGGGATGAACACCGGGGAGCTGTTTTTT. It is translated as CASSLGAGMNTGELFF.

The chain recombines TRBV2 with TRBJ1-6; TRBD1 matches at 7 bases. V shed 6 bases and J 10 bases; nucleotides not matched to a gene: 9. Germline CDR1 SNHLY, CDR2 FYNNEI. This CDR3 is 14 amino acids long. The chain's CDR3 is CASSPAGGWSPLHF. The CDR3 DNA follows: TGTGCCAGCAGCCCCGCAGGGGGGTGGTCACCCCTCCACTTT.

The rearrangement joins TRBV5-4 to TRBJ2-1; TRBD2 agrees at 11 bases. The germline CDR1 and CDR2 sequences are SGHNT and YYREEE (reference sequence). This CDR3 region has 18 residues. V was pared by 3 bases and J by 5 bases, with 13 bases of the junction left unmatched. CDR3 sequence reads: CASSSAGVAGGLNNEQFF. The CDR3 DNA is TGTGCCAGCAGCTCCGCAGGGGTAGCGGGGGGGCTTAACAATGAGCAGTTCTTC.

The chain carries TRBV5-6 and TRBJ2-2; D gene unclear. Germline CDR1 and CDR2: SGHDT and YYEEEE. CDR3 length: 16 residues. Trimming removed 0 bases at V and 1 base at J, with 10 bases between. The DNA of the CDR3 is TGTGCCAGCAGCTTGGCCTTGCAGGAGAACACCGGGGAGCTGTTTTTT. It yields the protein CASSLALQENTGELFF.

CDR3 sequence reads: CASSGPTQVSYEQYF. DNA for the CDR3: TGTGCCAGCAGTGGCCCAACGCAGGTTTCCTACGAGCAGTACTTC. The chain carries TRBV2 and TRBJ2-7; D remains unclear. V was clipped by 4 bases and J by 1 base, with 14 bases between them. Germline V gives CDR1 SNHLY, CDR2 FYNNEI. This CDR3 has 15 amino acids.

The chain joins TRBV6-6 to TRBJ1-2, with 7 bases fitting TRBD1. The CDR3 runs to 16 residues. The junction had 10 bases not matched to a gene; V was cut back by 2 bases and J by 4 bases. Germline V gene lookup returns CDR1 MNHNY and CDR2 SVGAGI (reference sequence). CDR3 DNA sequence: TGTGCCAGCAGTTACCCACAGGGGAGCGCAACCTATGGCTACACCTTC. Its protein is CASSYPQGSATYGYTF.

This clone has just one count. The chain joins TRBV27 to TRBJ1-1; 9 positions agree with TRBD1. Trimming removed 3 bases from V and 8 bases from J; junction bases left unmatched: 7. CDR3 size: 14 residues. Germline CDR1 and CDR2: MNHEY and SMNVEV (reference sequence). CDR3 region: CASSLSPGQGEAFF. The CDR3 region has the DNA TGTGCCAGCAGTTTGTCGCCCGGACAGGGGGAAGCTTTCTTT.

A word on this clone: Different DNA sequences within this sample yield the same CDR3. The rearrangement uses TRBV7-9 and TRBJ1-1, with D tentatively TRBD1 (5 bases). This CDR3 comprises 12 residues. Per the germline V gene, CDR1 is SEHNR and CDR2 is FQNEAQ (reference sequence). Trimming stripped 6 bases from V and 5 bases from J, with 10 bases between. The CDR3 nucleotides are TGTGCCAGCAGTTTCCAGGGTACTGAAGCTTTCTTT. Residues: CASSFQGTEAFF.

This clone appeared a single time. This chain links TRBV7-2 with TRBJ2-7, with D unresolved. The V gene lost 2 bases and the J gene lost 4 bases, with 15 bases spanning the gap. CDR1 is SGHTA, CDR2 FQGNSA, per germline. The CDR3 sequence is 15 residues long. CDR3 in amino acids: CASSLSEARSYEQYF. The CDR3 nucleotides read TGTGCCAGCAGCTTATCCGAGGCCAGATCATACGAGCAGTACTTC.

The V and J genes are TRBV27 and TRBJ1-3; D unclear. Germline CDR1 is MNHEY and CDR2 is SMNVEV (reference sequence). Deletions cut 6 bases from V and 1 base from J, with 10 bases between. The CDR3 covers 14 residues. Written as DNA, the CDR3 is TGTGCCAGCAGCCCCACTTGGTCTGGAAACACCATATATTTT. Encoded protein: CASSPTWSGNTIYF.

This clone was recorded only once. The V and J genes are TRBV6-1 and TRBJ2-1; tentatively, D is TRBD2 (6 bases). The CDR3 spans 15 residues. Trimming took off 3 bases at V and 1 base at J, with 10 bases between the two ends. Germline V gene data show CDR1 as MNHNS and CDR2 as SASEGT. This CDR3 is CASSDGGTSYNEQFF. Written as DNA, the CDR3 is TGTGCCAGCAGTGACGGGGGTACGTCCTACAATGAGCAGTTCTTC.

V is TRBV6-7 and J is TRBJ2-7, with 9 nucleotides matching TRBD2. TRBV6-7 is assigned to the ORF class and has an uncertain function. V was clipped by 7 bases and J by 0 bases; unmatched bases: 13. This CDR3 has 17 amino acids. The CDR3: CASTMRLAGAGSYEQYF. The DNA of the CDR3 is TGTGCCAGCACTATGCGGTTAGCGGGAGCGGGCTCCTACGAGCAGTACTTC.

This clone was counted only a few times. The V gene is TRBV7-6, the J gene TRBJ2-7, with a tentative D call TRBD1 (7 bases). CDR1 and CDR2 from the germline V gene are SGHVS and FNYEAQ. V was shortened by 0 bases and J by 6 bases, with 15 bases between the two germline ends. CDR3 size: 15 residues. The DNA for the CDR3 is TGTGCCAGCAGCTTAGCAGGGGGGACAGTCCGCGAGCAGTACTTC. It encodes CASSLAGGTVREQYF. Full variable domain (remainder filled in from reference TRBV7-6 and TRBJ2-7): GAGVSQSPRYKVTKRGQDVALRCDPISGHVSLYWYRQALGQGPEFLTYFNYEAQQDKSGLPNDRFSAERPEGSISTLTIQRTEQRDSAMYRCASSLAGGTVREQYFGPGTRLTVT.

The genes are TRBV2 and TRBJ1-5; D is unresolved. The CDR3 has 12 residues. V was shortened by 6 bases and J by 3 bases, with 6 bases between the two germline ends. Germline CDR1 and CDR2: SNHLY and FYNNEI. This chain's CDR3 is CASRTDNQPQHF. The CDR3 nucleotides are TGTGCCAGCAGAACAGACAATCAGCCCCAGCATTTT. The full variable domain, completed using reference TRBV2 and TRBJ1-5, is EPEVTQTPSHQVTQMGQEVILRCVPISNHLYFYWYRQILGQKVEFLVSFYNNEISEKSEIFDDQFSVERPDGSNFTLKIRSTKLEDSAMYFCASRTDNQPQHFGDGTRLSIL.

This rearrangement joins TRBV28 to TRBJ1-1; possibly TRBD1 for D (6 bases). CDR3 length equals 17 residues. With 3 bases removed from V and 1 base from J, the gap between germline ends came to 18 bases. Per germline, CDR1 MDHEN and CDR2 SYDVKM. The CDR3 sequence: CASSLVGGPIGNTEAFF. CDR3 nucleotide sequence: TGTGCCAGCAGTTTGGTTGGGGGCCCTATCGGGAACACTGAAGCTTTCTTT.

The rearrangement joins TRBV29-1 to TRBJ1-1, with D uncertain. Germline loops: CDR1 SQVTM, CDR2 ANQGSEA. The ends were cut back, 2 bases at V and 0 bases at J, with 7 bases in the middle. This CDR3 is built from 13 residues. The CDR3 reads CSVERRMNTEAFF. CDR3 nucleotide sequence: TGCAGCGTTGAAAGGAGGATGAACACTGAAGCTTTCTTT.

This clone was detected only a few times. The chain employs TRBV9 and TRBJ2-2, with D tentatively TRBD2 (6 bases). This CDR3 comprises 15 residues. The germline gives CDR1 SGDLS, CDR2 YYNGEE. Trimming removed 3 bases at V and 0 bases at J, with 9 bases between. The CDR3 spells CASSAGLANTGELFF. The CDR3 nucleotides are TGTGCCAGCAGCGCGGGACTCGCGAACACCGGGGAGCTGTTTTTT.

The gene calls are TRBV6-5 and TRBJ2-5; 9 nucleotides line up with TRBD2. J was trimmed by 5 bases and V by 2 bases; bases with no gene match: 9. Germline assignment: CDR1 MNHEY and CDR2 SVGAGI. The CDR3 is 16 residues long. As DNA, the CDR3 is TGTGCCAGCAGTTACGCGACTAGCGGCGGGATGGAGACCCAGTACTTC. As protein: CASSYATSGGMETQYF.

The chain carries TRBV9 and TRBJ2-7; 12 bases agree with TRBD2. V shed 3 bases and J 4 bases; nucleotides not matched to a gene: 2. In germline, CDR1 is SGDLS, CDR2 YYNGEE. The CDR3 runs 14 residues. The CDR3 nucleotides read TGTGCCAGCAGCGCGACTAGCGGGAGTTACGAGCAGTACTTC. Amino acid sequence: CASSATSGSYEQYF. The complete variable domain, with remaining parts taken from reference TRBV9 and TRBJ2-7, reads DSGVTQTPKHLITATGQRVTLRCSPRSGDLSVYWYQQSLDQGLQFLIQYYNGEERAKGNILERFSAQQFPDLHSELNLSSLELGDSALYFCASSATSGSYEQYFGPGTRLTVT.

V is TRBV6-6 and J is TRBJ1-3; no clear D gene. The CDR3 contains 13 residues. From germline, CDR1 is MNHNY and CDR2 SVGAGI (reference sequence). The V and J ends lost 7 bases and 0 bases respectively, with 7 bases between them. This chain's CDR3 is CASIESSGNTIYF. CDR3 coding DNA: TGTGCCAGCATCGAGAGCTCTGGAAACACCATATATTTT.

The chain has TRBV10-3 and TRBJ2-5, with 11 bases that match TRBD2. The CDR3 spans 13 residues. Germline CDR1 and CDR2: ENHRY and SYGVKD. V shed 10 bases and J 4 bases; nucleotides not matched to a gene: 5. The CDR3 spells CASSLAGGETQYF. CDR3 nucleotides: TGTGCCAGCAGCCTAGCGGGGGGAGAGACCCAGTACTTC.

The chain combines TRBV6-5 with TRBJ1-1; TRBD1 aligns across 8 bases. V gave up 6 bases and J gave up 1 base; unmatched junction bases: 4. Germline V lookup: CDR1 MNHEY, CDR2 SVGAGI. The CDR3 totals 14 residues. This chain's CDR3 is CASRGQGENTEAFF. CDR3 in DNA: TGTGCCAGCAGAGGACAGGGAGAGAACACTGAAGCTTTCTTT.

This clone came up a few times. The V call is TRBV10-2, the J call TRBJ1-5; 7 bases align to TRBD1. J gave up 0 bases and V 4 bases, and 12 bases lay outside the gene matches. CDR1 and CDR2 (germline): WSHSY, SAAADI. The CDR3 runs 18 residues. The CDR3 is CASSASGTAFLSNQPQHF. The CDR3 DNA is TGCGCCAGCAGTGCTTCCGGGACAGCGTTCCTTAGCAATCAGCCCCAGCATTTT.

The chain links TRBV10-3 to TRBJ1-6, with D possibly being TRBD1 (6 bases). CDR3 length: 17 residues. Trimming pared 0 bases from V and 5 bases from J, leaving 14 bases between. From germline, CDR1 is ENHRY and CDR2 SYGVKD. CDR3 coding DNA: TGTGCCATCAGTGAGTCGGTGGAGGGGGGGAATAATTCACCCCTCCACTTT. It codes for CAISESVEGGNNSPLHF.

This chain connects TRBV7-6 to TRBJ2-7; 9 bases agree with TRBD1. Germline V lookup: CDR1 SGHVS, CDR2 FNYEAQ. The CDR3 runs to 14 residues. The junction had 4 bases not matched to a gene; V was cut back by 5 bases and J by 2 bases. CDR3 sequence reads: CASSPGTGTYEQYV. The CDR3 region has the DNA TGTGCCAGCAGCCCCGGGACAGGGACCTACGAGCAGTACGTC.

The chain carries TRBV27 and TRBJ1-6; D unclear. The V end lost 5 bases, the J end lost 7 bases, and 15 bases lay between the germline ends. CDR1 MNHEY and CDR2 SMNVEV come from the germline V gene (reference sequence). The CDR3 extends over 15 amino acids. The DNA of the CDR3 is TGTGCCAGCAGTCAGGCCCCTTTCTCCAATTCACCCCTCCACTTT. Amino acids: CASSQAPFSNSPLHF.

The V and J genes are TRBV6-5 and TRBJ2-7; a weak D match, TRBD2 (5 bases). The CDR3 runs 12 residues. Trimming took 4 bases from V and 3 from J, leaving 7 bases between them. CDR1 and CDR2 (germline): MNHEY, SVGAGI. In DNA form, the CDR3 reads TGTGCCAGCAGTTCGGGAATCTACGAGCAGTACTTC. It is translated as CASSSGIYEQYF.